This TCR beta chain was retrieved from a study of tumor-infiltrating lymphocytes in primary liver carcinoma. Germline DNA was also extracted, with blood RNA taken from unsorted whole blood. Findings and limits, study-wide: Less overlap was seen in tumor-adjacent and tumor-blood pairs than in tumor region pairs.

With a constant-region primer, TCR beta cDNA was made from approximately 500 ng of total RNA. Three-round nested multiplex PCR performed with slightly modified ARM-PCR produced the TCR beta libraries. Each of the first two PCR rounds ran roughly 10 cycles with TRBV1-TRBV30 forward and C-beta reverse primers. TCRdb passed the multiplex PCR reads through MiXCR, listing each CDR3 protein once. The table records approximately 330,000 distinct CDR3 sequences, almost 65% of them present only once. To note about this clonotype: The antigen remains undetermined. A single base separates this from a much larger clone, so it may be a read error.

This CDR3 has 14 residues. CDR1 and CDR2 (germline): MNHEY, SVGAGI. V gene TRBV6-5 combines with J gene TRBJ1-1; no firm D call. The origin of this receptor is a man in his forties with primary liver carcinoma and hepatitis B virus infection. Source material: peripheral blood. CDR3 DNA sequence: TGTGCCAGCGCCCGGGTTTCTGGGAACACTGAAGCTTTATTT. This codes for CASARVSGNTEALF.